Listed below are T cell receptor beta chains from one sample, sequenced in a study of T cells after yellow fever vaccination. MiXCR, run by TCRdb on the 5' RACE reads, gives a single entry per CDR3 protein. The top ten hold around 45% of the sample, which has about 73,000 distinct CDR3 sequences, approximately 7.5% seen once. The sample here was CD8+ T cells sorted from PBMCs, taken on the day of the yellow fever booster vaccination. The receptors were sampled from a man in his thirties or forties who received the YFV17D yellow fever vaccine. CDR3s include the opening cysteine and the closing phenylalanine or tryptophan. Fields, in order: J gene, V gene, D gene, clone size, CDR3 DNA, CDR3 protein. The D gene is left open where the match is weak. Size is stated for part of the rows, as once, few or many counts, or as a class when the clone is expanded.

>TRBJ1-2|TRBV5-1|TRBD1|many
TGCGCCAGCGCACCTGGACAGGGGTTGAATGGCTACACCTTC
CASAPGQGLNGYTF
>TRBJ2-7|TRBV7-6|TRBD2|few
TGTGCCAGCAGCGCGGAACGGGGGGTCTACGAGCAGTACTTC
CASSAERGVYEQYF
>TRBJ2-7|TRBV12-3/TRBV12-4|NA|few
TGTGCCAGCAGTTTGCTCCAGGTTGGCTACGAGCAGTACTTC
CASSLLQVGYEQYF
>TRBJ2-3|TRBV11-2|NA|NA
TGTGCCAGCAGCTTTGGCAGGGGTAGGGATACGCAGTATTTT
CASSFGRGRDTQYF
>TRBJ2-5|TRBV6-5|TRBD2|NA
TGTACCAGCAGTTGGTTTAGCGGGAGAGGAGAGACCCAGTACTTC
CTSSWFSGRGETQYF
>TRBJ2-1|TRBV7-6|NA|NA
TGTGCCAGCAGCTTCGGACTCCCCAATGAGCAGTTCTTC
CASSFGLPNEQFF
>TRBJ1-3|TRBV12-3/TRBV12-4|NA|NA
TGTGCCAGCATGGGATCCTGGAACACCATATATTTT
CASMGSWNTIYF
>TRBJ2-7|TRBV4-1|NA|NA
TGCGCCAGCAGCCAAGAAGCGGGTAGCGCGGCGTACGAGCAGTACTTC
CASSQEAGSAAYEQYF
>TRBJ2-5|TRBV6-5|NA|NA
TGTGCCAGCAGTTACACGGGGACGGGACGGATGAAGAGAGGCCAGTACTTC
CASSYTGTGRMKRGQYF
>TRBJ2-1|TRBV28|NA|NA
TGTGCCAGCAGGACCTACAATGAGCAGTTCTTC
CASRTYNEQFF
>TRBJ2-2|TRBV6-5|TRBD2|few
TGTGCCAGCAGTTCCGGGACTAGCGGGTTCACCGGGGAGCTGTTTTTT
CASSSGTSGFTGELFF
>TRBJ1-1|TRBV20-1|NA|NA
TGCAGTGCGTTACCCATCAAAAAATCCCCTCTATTGAACACTGAAGCTTTCTTT
CSALPIKKSPLLNTEAFF
>TRBJ2-3|TRBV6-2/TRBV6-3|NA|few
TGTGCCAGCAGCCTAACTTGGGGGAGGCAGAAGTTGGATACGCAGTATTTT
CASSLTWGRQKLDTQYF
>TRBJ2-3|TRBV4-3|TRBD2|NA
TGCGCCAGCAGCCAAGATCTCCGGACTAGCGGGAGCACAGATACGCAGTATTTT
CASSQDLRTSGSTDTQYF
>TRBJ2-1|TRBV2|TRBD2|NA
TGTGCCAGCAGGGGGGGGACTAGCGGGAGGGATGAGCAGTTCTTC
CASRGGTSGRDEQFF
>TRBJ1-3|TRBV29-1|NA|NA
TGCAGCGCAACAGGCTCTGGAAACACCATATATTTT
CSATGSGNTIYF
>TRBJ2-3|TRBV7-2|NA|NA
TGTGCCAGCAGCTTATATCACCGGGGCACAGATACGCAGTATTTT
CASSLYHRGTDTQYF
>TRBJ1-1|TRBV29-1|NA|many
TGCAGCGTTGATCTCGCTGATAGGCCCTCCGGCGAAGCTTTCTTT
CSVDLADRPSGEAFF
>TRBJ1-1|TRBV19|NA|few
TGTGCCAGTAGTATTTTAGGTGACGGGACTGAAGCTTTCTTT
CASSILGDGTEAFF
>TRBJ2-1|TRBV6-1|NA|NA
TGTGCCAGCAGCGCCGGACTGTACAATGAGCAGTTCTTC
CASSAGLYNEQFF
>TRBJ1-1|TRBV7-8|NA|NA
TGTGCCAGCAGCTTATTGGGAGGGAACACTGAAGCTTTCTTT
CASSLLGGNTEAFF
>TRBJ1-1|TRBV6-5|NA|many
TGTGCCAGCAGTTACCCAGGCGGGGGCAACACTGAAGCTTTCTTT
CASSYPGGGNTEAFF
>TRBJ2-2|TRBV5-6|NA|few
TGTGCCAGCAGCAGGACACCTCCACGTAAGACCGGGGAGCTGTTTTTT
CASSRTPPRKTGELFF
>TRBJ1-1|TRBV7-8|TRBD1|many
TGTGCCAGCAGCCTATTAACAGGGGGCTACGCTGAAGCTTTCTTT
CASSLLTGGYAEAFF
>TRBJ2-7|TRBV11-2|NA|NA
TGTGCCAGCAGCTCATGGGGACACGAGCAGTACTTC
CASSSWGHEQYF
>TRBJ2-3|TRBV7-9|NA|NA
TGTGCCAGCAGCTACCAGGGAGATACGCAGTATTTT
CASSYQGDTQYF
>TRBJ2-7|TRBV10-2|TRBD2|NA
TGCGCCAGCTCAGCCGGGACTAGCGTCTACGAGCAGTACTTC
CASSAGTSVYEQYF
>TRBJ1-1|TRBV6-1|TRBD1|few
TGTGCCAGCAGTGCCGGGACAGGGGCTCGCACTGAAGCTTTCTTT
CASSAGTGARTEAFF
>TRBJ2-7|TRBV6-1|NA|few
TGTGCCAGCAGTGAGTACGCCTACGAGCAGTACTTC
CASSEYAYEQYF
>TRBJ2-1|TRBV14|TRBD2|few
TGTGCCAGCAGCCAAGATCTGGCTAGCGGGGCCTACAATGAGCAGTTCTTC
CASSQDLASGAYNEQFF
>TRBJ2-3|TRBV6-5|TRBD2|few
TGTGCCAGCAGTTACTTATCTATCGGGGGACTAGCGGGGGTAGATACGCAGTATTTT
CASSYLSIGGLAGVDTQYF
>TRBJ2-5|TRBV4-2|NA|NA
TGTGCCAGCAGCCAAGCGCAGGTCCAAGAGACCCAGTACTTC
CASSQAQVQETQYF
>TRBJ2-7|TRBV7-9|TRBD2|many
TGTGCCAGCAGCCGGGGACTAGGAATCCGCGAGCAGTACTTC
CASSRGLGIREQYF
>TRBJ1-5|TRBV20-1|NA|many
TGCAGTGCTAGGGGGAATCAGCCCCAGCATTTT
CSARGNQPQHF
>TRBJ2-1|TRBV7-9|NA|many
TGTGCCAGCACGACGGGGGATTCCTACAATGAGCAGTTCTTC
CASTTGDSYNEQFF
>TRBJ2-5|TRBV11-2|NA|NA
TGTGCCAGCAGCTTAATTTCGGCCTACCTAACAGCAGAGACCCAGTACTTC
CASSLISAYLTAETQYF
>TRBJ2-2|TRBV5-5|NA|many
TGTGCCAGCAGCTTGTGGGGTTCCGGGGAGCTGTTTTTT
CASSLWGSGELFF
>TRBJ2-3|TRBV9|NA|many
TGTGCCAGCAGGGAATCCATTGGTTCTACGCAGTATTTT
CASRESIGSTQYF
>TRBJ2-1|TRBV5-1|TRBD1|many
TGCGCCAGCAGCCGGAGCGCCGGGGACAGGGGGTGGAATGAGCAGTTCTTC
CASSRSAGDRGWNEQFF
>TRBJ2-7|TRBV12-3/TRBV12-4|TRBD2|many
TGTGCCAGCTCTGCGGGAGGGCTTTGGGAGCAGTACTTC
CASSAGGLWEQYF
>TRBJ2-7|TRBV7-6|NA|many
TGTGCCAGCAGCTTGGACGGGGGGCACGAGCAGTACTTC
CASSLDGGHEQYF
>TRBJ2-3|TRBV6-4|NA|many
TGTGCCAGCAGTGAAGGGGTCTTTGGCACAGATACGCAGTATTTT
CASSEGVFGTDTQYF
>TRBJ2-3|TRBV7-9|NA|few
TGTGCCAGCAGCTCCTCGGCAGATACGCAGTATTTT
CASSSSADTQYF
>TRBJ2-7|TRBV6-5|NA|few
TGTGCCAGCAGTTACTCGGACACCCACTACGAGCAGTACTTC
CASSYSDTHYEQYF
>TRBJ2-1|TRBV29-1|NA|few
TGCAGCTTACAGGGTTACTCCTACAATGAGCAGTTCTTC
CSLQGYSYNEQFF
>TRBJ2-1|TRBV13|TRBD2|few
TGTGCCAGCAGGCCCTTAGCGGGAGGTTACAATGAGCAGTTCTTC
CASRPLAGGYNEQFF
>TRBJ2-1|TRBV27|TRBD2|many
TGTGCCAGCGGCCTCACTAGCGGGAGTTACACAGTCCCCTACAATGAGCAGTTCTTC
CASGLTSGSYTVPYNEQFF
>TRBJ2-3|TRBV7-2|NA|medium-sized
TGTGCCAGCAGCTTAGTTAGGTCAGATACGCAGTATTTT
CASSLVRSDTQYF
>TRBJ2-1|TRBV20-1|NA|NA
TGCAGTGCTAGAGTCGTCGGGAGCTCCTACAATGAGCAGTTCTTC
CSARVVGSSYNEQFF
>TRBJ2-3|TRBV29-1|NA|few
TGCAGCGTTGAAGGCCTAGGACCCTTCGATACGCAGTATTTT
CSVEGLGPFDTQYF
>TRBJ2-7|TRBV7-9|TRBD2|many
TGTGCCAGCAGCCCCCCCCGACTAGCCGTAAACTACGAGCAGTACTTC
CASSPPRLAVNYEQYF
>TRBJ2-5|TRBV28|TRBD1|few
TGTGCCAGCAGAGCCGGACAGGGGGCGCGAGAGACCCAGTACTTC
CASRAGQGARETQYF
>TRBJ2-3|TRBV24-1|NA|NA
TGTGCCACCAGTGATTTAAACAGCATGGCGCAGTATTTT
CATSDLNSMAQYF